These 2 T cell receptor beta chains share one sample of origin, sequenced in a study of blood T cell repertoires in COVID-19. Using immunoSEQ multiplex PCR, the repertoire was profiled, and TCRdb retains in-frame clones only, with some absent. Here the sample spans about 300,000 clones, about nine tenths being singletons. Sample: PBMCs or T cells enriched from blood (not recorded which). The source of these receptors is a man aged 55 to 70 who had recovered from COVID-19.

This clone has only one observation. Here the CDR3 reads CASSVDGLNYEQYF. The CDR3 nucleotides are TGTGCCAGCAGCGTAGATGGACTGAACTACGAGCAGTACTTC. This chain links TRBV9 with TRBJ2-7; a weak D match, TRBD2 (5 bases). The ends were cut back, 0 bases at V and 3 bases at J, with 10 bases in the middle. Germline values: CDR1 SGDLS, CDR2 YYNGEE. The CDR3 contains 14 residues.

This clone was observed a handful of times. The rearrangement uses TRBV7-9 and TRBJ2-7; D is possibly TRBD2 (7 bases). Germline V CDR1 and CDR2: SEHNR, FQNEAQ (reference sequence). Trimming cost V 4 bases and J 0 bases, with 16 bases left between them. This CDR3 has 16 residues. The chain's CDR3 is CASSSRGGGSSYEQYF. Here the CDR3 DNA reads TGTGCCAGCAGCTCCCGCGGCGGGGGCAGCTCCTACGAGCAGTACTTC. The whole variable domain, remainder taken from reference TRBV7-9 and TRBJ2-7, is DTGVSQNPRHKITKRGQNVTFRCDPISEHNRLYWYRQTLGQGPEFLTYFQNEAQLEKSRLLSDRFSAERPKGSFSTLEIQRTEQGDSAMYLCASSSRGGGSSYEQYFGPGTRLTVT.